This T cell receptor (beta chain) was retrieved from a study of graft-versus-host responses after intestinal transplantation. Profiled with immunoSEQ multiplex PCR; TCRdb holds only in-frame clones, not every one. The sample shows 90,000 to 120,000 clones, about 87% of them seen only once. The CDR3 is made up of 15 amino acids. With 5 bases removed from V and 3 bases from J, the gap between germline ends came to 14 bases. Germline V gene sequence: CDR1 LNHDA, CDR2 SQIVND (reference sequence). With respect to this clone: The antigen is undetermined.

The sequence derives from a human donor who was the organ donor for an intestinal transplant. The chain uses TRBV19 and TRBJ1-5; D is possibly TRBD1 (5 bases). The material was unstimulated CD4+ T cells sorted from spleen or lymph node cells, obtained before transplant. The CDR3 region is CASSLGDRLNQPQHF. CDR3 coding DNA: TGTGCCAGTAGTCTGGGAGACAGACTCAATCAGCCCCAGCATTTT.